This is a list of T cell receptor beta chains from one sample in a study of spatial heterogeneity in lung cancer. TCRdb re-analysed the 5' RACE reads in MiXCR, keeping a single row per CDR3 protein. Found here are about 29,000 distinct CDR3 sequences, about 8.1% of them singletons; the top ten hold roughly 34%. The sample in question was PBMCs, obtained at surgery. These receptor sequences come from a female donor with early-stage non-small cell lung cancer. The CDR3 runs from the conserved cysteine through the conserved F or W. Fields, in order: D gene, clone size, V gene, J gene, CDR3 DNA, CDR3 protein. A D gene is named only where the DNA matches it firmly. Size is stated for part of the rows, as once, few or many counts, or as a class when the clone is expanded.

>.|many|TRBV5-1|TRBJ2-1
TGCGCCAGCAGCTCCGGTGCGAGCTCCTACAATGAGCAGTTCTTC
CASSSGASSYNEQFF
>TRBD2|many|TRBV6-6|TRBJ2-1
TGTGCCAGCAGCCCCTCTAGCGGGAGCGACAATGAGCAGTTCTTC
CASSPSSGSDNEQFF
>.|many|TRBV9|TRBJ2-5
TGTGCCAGCAGCGCGGGGCTACCGCGACTGGAGACCCAGTACTTC
CASSAGLPRLETQYF
>.|many|TRBV7-9|TRBJ2-7
TGTGCCAGCAGCCGGGACCTTAAACCCTACGAGCAGTACTTC
CASSRDLKPYEQYF
>TRBD1|few|TRBV20-1|TRBJ2-1
TGCAGTGCTAGTGGGGGACAGGCGAGCTCCTACAATGAGCAGTTCTTC
CSASGGQASSYNEQFF
>TRBD2|.|TRBV28|TRBJ2-7
TGTGCCAGCATACCGGCGGGGGAGGGCAGCTACGAGCAGTACTTC
CASIPAGEGSYEQYF
>.|many|TRBV19|TRBJ2-1
TGTGCCAGTAAGGGGGCGGGACAGATCTTGAGTAATGAGCAGTTCTTC
CASKGAGQILSNEQFF
>TRBD2|.|TRBV5-1|TRBJ2-4
TGCGCCAGCAGCTTGGGGGCGGGAGGACCCAAAAACATTCAGTACTTC
CASSLGAGGPKNIQYF
>.|few|TRBV28|TRBJ1-1
TGTGCCAGCAGCATTAGAATTGAAGCTTTCTTT
CASSIRIEAFF
>.|few|TRBV6-2/TRBV6-3|TRBJ2-3
TGTGCCAGCAGTTCGTCAGGGGCGACAGATACGCAGTATTTT
CASSSSGATDTQYF
>TRBD1|many|TRBV18|TRBJ2-1
TGTGCCAGCTCACCACTATCGCTCCGGGACAGGGGGCACAATGAGCAGTTCTTC
CASSPLSLRDRGHNEQFF
>.|.|TRBV24-1|TRBJ2-2
TGTGCCACCAGTGATCAAACACCACTCACCGGGGAGCTGTTTTTT
CATSDQTPLTGELFF
>.|many|TRBV7-2|TRBJ1-5
TGTGCCAGCAGCCTCAGCTGGAATCAGCCCCAGCATTTT
CASSLSWNQPQHF
>.|.|TRBV6-6|TRBJ1-4
TGTGCCAGCAGTAAACGAACAGGGAAAGAAAATGAAAAACTGTTTTTT
CASSKRTGKENEKLFF
>.|many|TRBV7-6|TRBJ2-5
TGTGCCAGCAGCCCCACAGGGAACTATCAAGAGACCCAGTACTTC
CASSPTGNYQETQYF
>.|many|TRBV12-3/TRBV12-4|TRBJ1-5
TGTGCCAGCAGTCCCGGCCAGGGTGGCAATCAGCCCCAGCATTTT
CASSPGQGGNQPQHF
>.|many|TRBV28|TRBJ2-3
TGTGCCAGCAGTTCGAGCCTCCGGCCAGATACGCAGTATTTT
CASSSSLRPDTQYF
>.|many|TRBV7-8|TRBJ2-1
TGTGCCAGCAGCCTGGTAGTCTACAATGAGCAGTTCTTC
CASSLVVYNEQFF
>.|many|TRBV5-6|TRBJ2-7
TGTGCCAGCAGCTCTCTGGCACGGACCTACGAGCAGTACTTC
CASSSLARTYEQYF
>.|many|TRBV24-1|TRBJ2-3
TGTGCCACCAGTGGTCTCGTGGCAGATACGCAGTATTTT
CATSGLVADTQYF
>.|many|TRBV4-1|TRBJ2-1
TGCGCCAGCAGCCAAGAGAAATCAGGGGAGCAGTTCTTC
CASSQEKSGEQFF
>TRBD2|many|TRBV11-2|TRBJ2-1
TGTGCCAGCAGCAAGACTAGCCTTGAGCAGTTCTTC
CASSKTSLEQFF
>TRBD1|.|TRBV6-5|TRBJ2-2
TGTGCCAGCAGTTACTCAGGGGGCCTGAACACCGGGGAGCTGTTTTTT
CASSYSGGLNTGELFF
>TRBD2|.|TRBV28|TRBJ2-3
TGTGCCAGCAGTTTACGTCTAGCGGGAGGGAGAGATACGCAGTATTTT
CASSLRLAGGRDTQYF
>.|many|TRBV19|TRBJ2-1
TGTGCCAGTAGTATAGCCCACATCAACAATGAGCAGTTCTTC
CASSIAHINNEQFF
>.|.|TRBV12-3/TRBV12-4|TRBJ1-3
TGTGCCAGCAGTTTCGGGGGGGCGCCCGGAAACACCATATATTTT
CASSFGGAPGNTIYF
>TRBD1|many|TRBV11-2|TRBJ2-3
TGTGCCAGCAGTCGCTCCATGACACAGGGGGGTACAGATACGCAGTATTTT
CASSRSMTQGGTDTQYF
>.|many|TRBV10-3|TRBJ2-4
TGTGCCATCAGTGAGTCGGTTGGCATTCAGTACTTC
CAISESVGIQYF
>.|many|TRBV10-1|TRBJ2-1
TGCGCCAGCAGTGAGGGGTTTATTAGTTCCTACAATGAGCAGTTCTTC
CASSEGFISSYNEQFF
>.|.|TRBV6-1|TRBJ2-2
TGTGCCAGCAGAAGAGCGCGAACGAACACCGGGGAGCTGTTTTTT
CASRRARTNTGELFF
>.|many|TRBV4-3|TRBJ2-2
TGCGCCAGCAGCCAAGACCTAGGCCTGGGTAGTAGGACCGGGGAGCTGTTTTTT
CASSQDLGLGSRTGELFF
>.|few|TRBV10-3|TRBJ2-7
TGTGCCATCAGTGAGTCGCCCCATGGCTCTTACATGGTCGCCTACGAGCAGTACTTC
CAISESPHGSYMVAYEQYF
>.|many|TRBV12-2|TRBJ2-1
TGTGCAAGTCGCTTACCCCCTTTCGTGACTAGCGGGAGGGTCCATGAGCAGTTCTTC
CASRLPPFVTSGRVHEQFF
>.|.|TRBV5-1|TRBJ2-2
TGCGCCAGCAGCTTGGCGCAGCCCACCGGGGAGCTGTTTTTT
CASSLAQPTGELFF
>.|once|TRBV20-1|TRBJ2-5
TGCAGTGCTAGAGATGGAGCAGCGGGCAACTTGCAGGTAGTGACCCAGTACTTC
CSARDGAAGNLQVVTQYF
>TRBD1|few|TRBV7-9|TRBJ1-4
TGTGCCAGCAGCTTAGCCGGGACAGGGGTTGAAAAACTGTTTTTT
CASSLAGTGVEKLFF
>.|few|TRBV6-2/TRBV6-3|TRBJ1-2
TGTGCCAGCAGTTACCCGGAACCTGGCTACACCTTC
CASSYPEPGYTF
>.|many|TRBV7-9|TRBJ1-2
TGTGCCAGCAGCTCTAGGCATGGCTACACCTTC
CASSSRHGYTF
>TRBD1|.|TRBV7-9|TRBJ2-5
TGTGCCAGCAGCTCGACAGGGCAAGAGACCCAGTACTTC
CASSSTGQETQYF
>.|many|TRBV12-2|TRBJ2-7
TGTGCAAGTCGCTTAGGGGCCCCAGGTTTCGAGCAGTACTTC
CASRLGAPGFEQYF
>.|many|TRBV7-9|TRBJ2-4
TGTGCCAGCAGCTCCGGGACGGACCCAACCTGGGGCAAAAACATTCAGTACTTC
CASSSGTDPTWGKNIQYF
>.|few|TRBV27|TRBJ2-6
TGTGCCAGCAGTTTTAGGATAGTGGGGTCTGGGGCCAACGTCCTGACTTTC
CASSFRIVGSGANVLTF
>TRBD2|few|TRBV27|TRBJ2-2
TGTGCCAGCAGCTTCAACCCCCGGGTAGCGGGAGCCGGGGAGCTGTTTTTT
CASSFNPRVAGAGELFF
>.|many|TRBV7-9|TRBJ2-6
TGTGCCAGCAGCTTCGTTCGGGGTGGGGCCAACGTCCTGACTTTC
CASSFVRGGANVLTF
>.|many|TRBV18|TRBJ2-7
TGTGCCAGCTCACCACGAAGTCTCACGTACGAGCAGTACTTC
CASSPRSLTYEQYF
>.|many|TRBV5-1|TRBJ2-1
TGCGCCAGCAGCATAGGACAGAACAATGAGCAGTTCTTC
CASSIGQNNEQFF
>TRBD1|many|TRBV10-3|TRBJ2-3
TGTGCCATCAGTGAGTCCGGACAGGCCGGGCGCACAGATACGCAGTATTTT
CAISESGQAGRTDTQYF